The 14 T cell receptor beta chains below were found in one sample sequenced in a study of control samples from healthy donors and cancer patients. Produced via immunoSEQ multiplex PCR; TCRdb's table is partial and in-frame only. This sample has approximately 49,000 clones, with 80% to 90% found just once. Sequenced sample: PBMCs. The receptors derive from a woman in her 50s with lung cancer.

V is TRBV11-3 and J is TRBJ2-7, with 8 bases matching TRBD1. This CDR3 is 17 amino acids long. Germline V gene sequence: CDR1 SGHNT, CDR2 YENEEA. With V trimmed by 5 bases and J by 1 base, 13 bases remained unmatched. Here the CDR3 DNA reads TGTGCCAGCAGCCCGAACCCCGGACAGGGATCATCCTACGAGCAGTACTTC. It specifies CASSPNPGQGSSYEQYF.

The chain has TRBV7-2 and TRBJ1-1; D remains ambiguous. The CDR3 sequence is 13 residues long. The V end lost 5 bases, the J end lost 0 bases, and 7 bases lay between the germline ends. The V gene's germline CDR1 is SGHTA and CDR2 FQGNSA. CDR3 coding DNA: TGTGCCAGCAGCCTAGTCTTGAACACTGAAGCTTTCTTT. This gives the protein CASSLVLNTEAFF. The full variable domain, with the rest looked up from reference TRBV7-2 and TRBJ1-1, is GAGVSQSPSNKVTEKGKDVELRCDPISGHTALYWYRQSLGQGLEFLIYFQGNSAPDKSGLPSDRFSAERTGGSVSTLTIQRTQQEDSAVYLCASSLVLNTEAFFGQGTRLTVV.

This clone was seen only once. V gene TRBV19 combines with J gene TRBJ1-5, with 8 bases that match TRBD1. The CDR3 extends over 14 amino acids. With 5 bases clipped from V and 6 bases from J, the junction kept 6 bases outside the gene matches. Germline CDR1 reads LNHDA; CDR2 reads SQIVND (reference sequence). CDR3 sequence: CASSGQGDGQPQHF. CDR3 sequence (DNA): TGTGCCAGTAGTGGACAGGGAGACGGTCAGCCCCAGCATTTT.

This clone occurred once. The V call is TRBV24-1, the J call TRBJ2-2; D remains unclear. Between the trimmed V and J ends, which lost 4 bases and 2 bases, there was a span of 1 base. CDR1 KGHDR and CDR2 SFDVKD come from the germline V gene. The CDR3 is 12 amino acids. This CDR3 is CATSENTGELFF. The CDR3 bases are TGTGCCACCAGTGAAAACACCGGGGAGCTGTTTTTT.

The genes are TRBV24-1 and TRBJ1-1; D remains ambiguous. V was trimmed by 5 bases and J by 7 bases, leaving 10 bases between them. Germline V CDR1 and CDR2: KGHDR, SFDVKD. The CDR3 has 12 amino acids. The CDR3 region is CATSGGPGEAFF. The CDR3, as DNA: TGTGCCACCAGTGGAGGGCCGGGTGAAGCTTTCTTT.

This clone was seen a few times. J is TRBJ1-1 and V is TRBV7-2; no clear D gene. CDR1 and CDR2 from the germline V gene are SGHTA and FQGNSA. The germline V and J ends were trimmed by 1 base and 0 bases, with 12 bases remaining between them. This CDR3 is built from 16 residues. This chain's CDR3 is CASSLGYSRLNTEAFF. The CDR3 nucleotides read TGTGCCAGCAGCTTAGGTTACTCGAGACTGAACACTGAAGCTTTCTTT.

The V and J genes are TRBV4-1 and TRBJ2-1; no definite D call. Trimming stripped 4 bases from V and 0 bases from J, with 10 bases between. This CDR3 region has 15 residues. The germline gives CDR1 MGHRA, CDR2 YSYEKL. The CDR3 spells CASSLGPISYNEQFF. In DNA, the CDR3 is TGCGCCAGCAGCCTAGGACCCATCTCCTACAATGAGCAGTTCTTC.

Comments on this clone: This sample also contains other DNA sequences that code for the same CDR3. The rearrangement links TRBV9 to TRBJ2-3, with D possibly matching TRBD2 (6 bases). The germline CDR1 and CDR2 sequences are SGDLS and YYNGEE. The CDR3 has 13 amino acids. Trimming cost V 0 bases and J 6 bases, with 8 bases left between them. The CDR3 nucleotides are TGTGCCAGCAGCGTAGCGGGGGTTGATACGCAGTATTTT. Protein: CASSVAGVDTQYF.

In this sample, this clone turned up once. The chain uses TRBV18 and TRBJ1-4; the D gene is possibly TRBD1 (6 bases). There are 15 residues in the CDR3. CDR1 and CDR2 from the germline V gene are KGHSH and LQKENI. V lost 5 bases, J lost 4 bases, and 14 bases lay in between. The CDR3 here is CASSNREIINEKLFF. The CDR3 nucleotides read TGTGCCAGCTCAAACAGGGAAATTATTAATGAAAAACTGTTTTTT.

This chain uses TRBV7-2 with TRBJ1-2; D not certain. The CDR3 spans 14 residues. The V gene's germline CDR1 is SGHTA and CDR2 FQGNSA. The ends were cut back, 7 bases at V and 2 bases at J, with 14 bases in the middle. The CDR3 spells CASTFIPANYGYTF. Written as DNA, the CDR3 is TGTGCCAGCACCTTTATCCCAGCGAACTATGGCTACACCTTC. Looking up the rest from reference TRBV7-2 and TRBJ1-2 gives the full variable domain: GAGVSQSPSNKVTEKGKDVELRCDPISGHTALYWYRQSLGQGLEFLIYFQGNSAPDKSGLPSDRFSAERTGGSVSTLTIQRTQQEDSAVYLCASTFIPANYGYTFGSGTRLTVV.

The chain carries TRBV6-5 and TRBJ1-3; TRBD1 is a possible D gene (6 bases). V lost 5 bases to trimming and J lost 0 bases, with 14 bases between them. There are 16 residues in the CDR3. Germline V gene lookup returns CDR1 MNHEY and CDR2 SVGAGI. CDR3 nucleotide sequence: TGTGCCAGCAGTAACTACAGGGCATCCTCTGGAAACACCATATATTTT. This encodes CASSNYRASSGNTIYF.

This chain joins TRBV5-1 and TRBJ2-7; 8 positions match TRBD2. After removal of 1 base from V and 2 bases from J, the junction contained 8 bases not matched to a gene. The CDR3 contains 16 residues. Germline V CDR1 and CDR2: SGHRS, YFSETQ. In DNA, the CDR3 is TGCGCCAGCAGCTTGTTTGCGGGGGGCGGACCCTACGAGCAGTACTTC. Protein: CASSLFAGGGPYEQYF.

The rearrangement uses TRBV6-6 and TRBJ2-7, with D possibly being TRBD1 (6 bases). Per germline, CDR1 MNHNY and CDR2 SVGAGI (reference sequence). This CDR3 is built from 14 residues. The V gene lost 7 bases and the J gene lost 1 base, with 14 bases spanning the gap. In nucleotides, the CDR3 is TGTGCCAGCATCGCGGACAGCAAGTCCTACGAGCAGTACTTC. Amino acid sequence: CASIADSKSYEQYF.

The V call is TRBV6-2 or TRBV6-3, the J call TRBJ2-7, with 10 bases lining up with TRBD1. V was pared by 5 bases and J by 3 bases, with 4 bases of the junction left unmatched. The CDR3 is 14 amino acids. Germline V gene lookup returns CDR1 MNHEY and CDR2 SVGEGT. Written as DNA, the CDR3 is TGTGCCAGCAGTCGGACAGGGGGTCTCTACGAGCAGTACTTC. Its protein product is CASSRTGGLYEQYF.